These 2 T cell receptor beta chains were all obtained from the same sample, sequenced in a study of blood T cell repertoires in COVID-19. The repertoire was sequenced with immunoSEQ multiplex PCR; TCRdb's copy has only in-frame clones and lacks some. Altogether about 100,000 clones are present, around four fifths being singletons, with the ten largest covering roughly a third. The sequenced sample consisted of peripheral blood. The receptors shown here come from a man between 65 and 85 years old with active or convalescent COVID-19.

This rearrangement joins TRBV9 to TRBJ2-3, with D possibly matching TRBD1 (6 bases). CDR3 length: 13 amino acids. Germline V gene lookup returns CDR1 SGDLS and CDR2 YYNGEE. V lost 6 bases and J 0 bases, leaving 8 bases between the germline ends. CDR3 sequence reads: CASTGQSTDTQYF. CDR3 DNA: TGTGCCAGCACCGGACAGAGCACAGATACGCAGTATTTT.

This rearrangement joins TRBV5-4 to TRBJ2-3; 8 nucleotides align to TRBD1. After removal of 2 bases from V and 3 bases from J, the junction contained 2 bases not matched to a gene. The CDR3 has 14 amino acids. Germline assignment: CDR1 SGHNT and CDR2 YYREEE (reference sequence). The CDR3 nucleotides are TGTGCCAGCAGCTTCAGGGGGCGTACAGATACGCAGTATTTT. Its protein is CASSFRGRTDTQYF.